What follows describes a single T cell receptor (beta chain). Its antigen is as yet unknown. This sample is drawn from a study of blood T cells in healthy people across ages. General study findings and limits: Nothing was known about donor CMV status, and this possibly confounded expanded clonotype changes. With age, beta diversity per million T cells declined roughly linearly, significantly by 40. When one million T cells were used, diversity estimates were thought to be underestimates.

Trimming shortened V by 7 bases and J by 1 base, and 25 bases separated the two germline ends. The CDR3 is 18 amino acids. CDR1 is SEHNR and CDR2 is FQNEAQ in the germline V gene (reference sequence). Investigators took approximately 9.4 milliliters of peripheral blood from every donor. A sample-barcoded 5' primer and a J-beta primer mix were used in a second PCR of roughly 7 to 11 cycles. TCRdb re-analysed the 5' RACE reads in MiXCR, keeping a single row per CDR3 protein. The sample has about 1.7 million distinct CDR3 sequences; about 30% are singletons. The clonotype comes from a woman aged 25-40 years in good health. Sequencing used blood. The chain carries TRBV7-9 and TRBJ2-5; tentatively, D is TRBD2 (5 bases). The CDR3, as DNA: TGTGCCAGCACCCCGCCAAACCCGGGAATTCGCGGCCAAGAGACCCAGTACTTC. This encodes CASTPPNPGIRGQETQYF.